A selection of T cell receptor beta chains follows, all from one sample in a study of identical twins. TCRdb re-called the 5' RACE reads through MiXCR, storing one row per CDR3 protein. The sample includes some 570,000 distinct CDR3 sequences, about 22% of them seen just once. Another study also made use of these data, one on yellow fever vaccine responses in identical twins.

The sequenced sample was CD4+ T cells sorted from blood. Receptors originate from a woman between 18 and 30 years old in good health. Both conserved end residues are part of each CDR3. Fields, in order: CDR3 protein, V gene.

CDR3 protein: CASSQDLSSGGAGMKTQYF
V gene: TRBV4-1

CDR3 protein: CASSPVGAGMNTEAFF
V gene: TRBV12-3/TRBV12-4

CDR3 protein: CASSPRLARTPRETQYF
V gene: TRBV28

CDR3 protein: CASSSSHGSVSEQFF
V gene: TRBV11-3

CDR3 protein: CAISESSGITEAFF
V gene: TRBV10-3

CDR3 protein: CASRAGTYEQYF
V gene: TRBV12-3/TRBV12-4

CDR3 protein: CSVVIWLNTEAFF
V gene: TRBV29-1

CDR3 protein: CASSLRLGSPGDEQFF
V gene: TRBV28

CDR3 protein: CASSQVGTGSFYNEQFF
V gene: TRBV3-1

CDR3 protein: CASSLITGTYGELFF
V gene: TRBV12-3/TRBV12-4

CDR3 protein: CASSGSLGYEQYF
V gene: TRBV2

CDR3 protein: CASSGSLAGGPTGELFF
V gene: TRBV5-1

CDR3 protein: CASSRWTGLGTEAFF
V gene: TRBV7-9

CDR3 protein: CASSWEQGDKNIQYF
V gene: TRBV5-1

CDR3 protein: CSVQKGGYEQYF
V gene: TRBV29-1

CDR3 protein: CAISAAGKNEKLFF
V gene: TRBV10-3

CDR3 protein: CASSQRKGAGQETQYF
V gene: TRBV4-1

CDR3 protein: CASSFWGGNYEQYF
V gene: TRBV28

CDR3 protein: CASSSGTSGANVLTF
V gene: TRBV19

CDR3 protein: CSAAETRGDEQFF
V gene: TRBV20-1

CDR3 protein: CASSLGGTSAVQYF
V gene: TRBV5-1

CDR3 protein: CSARDQAAVPYNEQFF
V gene: TRBV20-1

CDR3 protein: CASSSNPGSGKNEQFF
V gene: TRBV5-1

CDR3 protein: CSARNTDTGYEQYF
V gene: TRBV20-1

CDR3 protein: CASSLEGIRPTDTQYF
V gene: TRBV5-5

CDR3 protein: CASSPPQRGFSYNEQFF
V gene: TRBV18

CDR3 protein: CASSRQGARGNTIYF
V gene: TRBV10-2

CDR3 protein: CASSQGSGASKETQYF
V gene: TRBV4-1

CDR3 protein: CSVLVGGGNEQFF
V gene: TRBV20-1

CDR3 protein: CATQIDTGELFF
V gene: TRBV6-1

CDR3 protein: CASSLTGGMDEKLFF
V gene: TRBV5-1

CDR3 protein: CASSPTSGRAAEQFF
V gene: TRBV12-3/TRBV12-4

CDR3 protein: CASSLHGTDTQYF
V gene: TRBV27